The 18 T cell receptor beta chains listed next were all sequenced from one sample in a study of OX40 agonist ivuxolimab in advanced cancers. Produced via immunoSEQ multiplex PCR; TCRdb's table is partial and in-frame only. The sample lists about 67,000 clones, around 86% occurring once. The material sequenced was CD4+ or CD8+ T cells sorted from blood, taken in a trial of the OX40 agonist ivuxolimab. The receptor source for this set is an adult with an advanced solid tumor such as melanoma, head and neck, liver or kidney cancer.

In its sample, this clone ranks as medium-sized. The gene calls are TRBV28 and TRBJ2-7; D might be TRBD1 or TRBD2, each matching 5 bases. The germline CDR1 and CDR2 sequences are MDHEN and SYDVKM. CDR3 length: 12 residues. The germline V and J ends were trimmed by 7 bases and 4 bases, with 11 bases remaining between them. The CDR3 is CASKRGSYEQYF. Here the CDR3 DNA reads TGTGCCAGCAAGAGGGGTTCTTACGAGCAGTACTTC.

The CDR3 nucleotides read TGTGCCAGCACCTCTAGCGGAGAGAACACTGAAGCTTTCTTT. Its translation is CASTSSGENTEAFF. The V and J genes are TRBV28 and TRBJ1-1; D is unresolved. The CDR3 is 14 residues long. CDR1 and CDR2 from the germline V gene are MDHEN and SYDVKM. Trimming removed 7 bases at V and 1 base at J, with 13 bases between.

CDR3: CASSPFGQGNTEAFF. DNA of the CDR3: TGTGCCAGCAGCCCATTCGGACAGGGGAACACTGAAGCTTTCTTT. The chain combines TRBV4-2 with TRBJ1-1, with TRBD1 matching 8 bases. CDR3 size: 15 residues. In germline, CDR1 is LGHNA, CDR2 YNFKEQ. Trimming took 4 bases from V and 1 from J; bases not matched to a gene: 5.

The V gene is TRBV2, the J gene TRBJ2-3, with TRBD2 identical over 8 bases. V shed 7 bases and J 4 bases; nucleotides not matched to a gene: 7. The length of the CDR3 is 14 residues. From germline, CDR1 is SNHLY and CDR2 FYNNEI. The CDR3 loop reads CASIRLAWADTQYF. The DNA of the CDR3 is TGTGCCAGCATTCGACTAGCGTGGGCAGATACGCAGTATTTT.

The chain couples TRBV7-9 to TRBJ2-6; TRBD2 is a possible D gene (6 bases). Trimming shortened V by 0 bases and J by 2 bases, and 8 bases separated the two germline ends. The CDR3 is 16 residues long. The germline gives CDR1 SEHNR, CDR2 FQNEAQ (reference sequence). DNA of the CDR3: TGTGCCAGCAGCTTAGCGGGCGGGGCTGGGGCCAACGTCCTGACTTTC. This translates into CASSLAGGAGANVLTF.

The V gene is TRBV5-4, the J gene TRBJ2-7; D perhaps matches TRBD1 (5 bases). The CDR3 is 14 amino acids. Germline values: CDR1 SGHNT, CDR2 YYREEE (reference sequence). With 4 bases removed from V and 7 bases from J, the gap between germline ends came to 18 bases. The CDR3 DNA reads TGTGCCAGCAGCCAATGGGCAGGGCTTGGGGAGCAGTACTTC. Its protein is CASSQWAGLGEQYF.

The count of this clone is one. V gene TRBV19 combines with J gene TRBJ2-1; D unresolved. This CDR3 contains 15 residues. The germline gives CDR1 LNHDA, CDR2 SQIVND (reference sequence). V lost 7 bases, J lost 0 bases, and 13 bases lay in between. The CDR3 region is CASTTSRSSYNEQFF. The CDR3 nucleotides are TGTGCCAGTACCACCTCTCGGAGCTCCTACAATGAGCAGTTCTTC. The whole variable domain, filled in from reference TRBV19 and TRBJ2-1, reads DGGITQSPKYLFRKEGQNVTLSCEQNLNHDAMYWYRQDPGQGLRLIYYSQIVNDFQKGDIAEGYSVSREKKESFPLTVTSAQKNPTAFYLCASTTSRSSYNEQFFGPGTRLTVL.

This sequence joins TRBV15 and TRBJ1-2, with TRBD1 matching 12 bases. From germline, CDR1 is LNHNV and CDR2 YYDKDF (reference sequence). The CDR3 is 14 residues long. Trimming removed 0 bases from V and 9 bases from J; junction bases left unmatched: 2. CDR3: CATSRDGTGGSYTF. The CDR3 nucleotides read TGTGCCACCAGCAGAGACGGGACAGGGGGCAGCTACACCTTC. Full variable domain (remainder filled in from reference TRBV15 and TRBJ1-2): DAMVIQNPRYQVTQFGKPVTLSCSQTLNHNVMYWYQQKSSQAPKLLFHYYDKDFNNEADTPDNFQSRRPNTSFCFLDIRSPGLGDTAMYLCATSRDGTGGSYTFGSGTRLTVV.

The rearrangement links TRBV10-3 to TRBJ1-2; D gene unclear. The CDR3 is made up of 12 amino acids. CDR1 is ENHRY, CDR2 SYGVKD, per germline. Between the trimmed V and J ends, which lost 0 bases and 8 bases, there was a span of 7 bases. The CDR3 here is CAISESGGGYTF. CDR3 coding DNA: TGTGCCATCAGTGAGTCGGGTGGAGGCTACACCTTC.

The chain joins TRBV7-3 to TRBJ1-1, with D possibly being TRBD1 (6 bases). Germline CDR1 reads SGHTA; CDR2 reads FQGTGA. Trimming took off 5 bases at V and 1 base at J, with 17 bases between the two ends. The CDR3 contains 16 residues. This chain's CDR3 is CASSARPGAKNTEAFF. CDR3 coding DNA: TGTGCCAGCAGCGCCCGTCCAGGGGCGAAGAACACTGAAGCTTTCTTT.

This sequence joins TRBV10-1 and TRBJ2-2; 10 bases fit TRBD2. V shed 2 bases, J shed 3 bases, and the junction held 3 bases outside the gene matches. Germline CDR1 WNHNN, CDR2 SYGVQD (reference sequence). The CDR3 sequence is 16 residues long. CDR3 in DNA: TGCGCCAGCAGTGAGGATAGCGGGAGGTACACCGGGGAGCTGTTTTTT. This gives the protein CASSEDSGRYTGELFF.

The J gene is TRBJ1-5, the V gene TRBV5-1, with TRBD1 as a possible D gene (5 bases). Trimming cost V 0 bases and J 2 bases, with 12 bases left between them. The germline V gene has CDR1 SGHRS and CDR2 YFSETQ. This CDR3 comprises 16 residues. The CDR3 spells CASSLEPGLGNQPQHF. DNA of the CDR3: TGCGCCAGCAGCTTGGAACCAGGGCTGGGCAATCAGCCCCAGCATTTT.

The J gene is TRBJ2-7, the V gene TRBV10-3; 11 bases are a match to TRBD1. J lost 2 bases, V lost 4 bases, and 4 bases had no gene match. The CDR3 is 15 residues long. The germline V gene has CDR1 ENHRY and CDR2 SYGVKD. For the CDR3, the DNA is TGTGCCATCAGTGTTGGGACAGGGGGTCCCTACGAGCAGTACTTC. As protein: CAISVGTGGPYEQYF.

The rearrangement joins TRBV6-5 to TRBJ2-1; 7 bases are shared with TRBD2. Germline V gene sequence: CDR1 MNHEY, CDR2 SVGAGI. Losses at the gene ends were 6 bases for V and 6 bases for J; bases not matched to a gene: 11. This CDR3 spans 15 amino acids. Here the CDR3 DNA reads TGTGCCAGCAGCCAGACTAGCTCCCTCTCCAATGAGCAGTTCTTC. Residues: CASSQTSSLSNEQFF.

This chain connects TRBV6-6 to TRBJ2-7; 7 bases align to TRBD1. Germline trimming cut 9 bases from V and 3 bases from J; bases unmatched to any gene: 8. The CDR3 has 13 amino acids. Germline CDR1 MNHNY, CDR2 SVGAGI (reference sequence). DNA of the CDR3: TGTGCCAGAAAAACAGGGGCGGTCTACGAGCAGTACTTC. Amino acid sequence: CARKTGAVYEQYF.

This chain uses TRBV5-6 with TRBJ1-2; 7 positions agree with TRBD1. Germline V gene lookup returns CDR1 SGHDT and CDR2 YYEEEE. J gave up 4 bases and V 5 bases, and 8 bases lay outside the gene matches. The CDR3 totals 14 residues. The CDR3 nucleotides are TGTGCCAGCAGTCCACAGGGGATGAGCTATGGCTACACCTTC. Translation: CASSPQGMSYGYTF.

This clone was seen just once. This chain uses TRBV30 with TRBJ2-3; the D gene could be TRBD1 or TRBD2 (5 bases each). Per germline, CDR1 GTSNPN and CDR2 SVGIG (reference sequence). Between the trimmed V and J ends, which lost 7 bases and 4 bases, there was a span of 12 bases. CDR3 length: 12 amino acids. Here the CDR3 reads CASRRDADTQYF. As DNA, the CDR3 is TGTGCCTCCCGCAGGGACGCAGATACGCAGTATTTT.

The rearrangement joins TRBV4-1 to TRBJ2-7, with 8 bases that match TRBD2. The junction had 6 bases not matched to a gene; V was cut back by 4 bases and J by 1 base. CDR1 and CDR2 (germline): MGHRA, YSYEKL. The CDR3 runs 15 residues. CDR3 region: CASSLKAGESYEQYF. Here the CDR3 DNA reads TGCGCCAGCAGCCTTAAAGCGGGAGAATCCTACGAGCAGTACTTC.